The source of this TCR beta chain is a study of CD8 T cells in Susac syndrome. On the study more broadly: Patients with Susac syndrome were therapy-naive, on corticosteroids, or on intravenous immunoglobulin alone at blood draw. General observations from the study: The number of individuals included in the study's TCR sequencing and HLA analysis was acknowledged as relatively small.

The CDR3 sequence is 20 residues long. V was trimmed by 0 bases and J by 7 bases, leaving 31 bases between them. Germline V gene lookup returns CDR1 SGDLS and CDR2 YYNGEE. The authors reverse transcribed roughly 0.5 to 1 ug RNA with random hexamers. TCRdb ran MiXCR on the immunoSEQ multiplex PCR reads and lists one entry per CDR3 protein. Of roughly 100,000 distinct CDR3 sequences detected, 94% appear once; the ten largest clones hold 0.4% to 0.5%. CD8+ and CD4+ T cells circulating in blood were sequenced for TCR beta. Worth noting for this clonotype: What it binds is not known.

This receptor was taken from a human donor with Susac syndrome. Sequencing used CD8+ T cells from PBMCs. The gene calls are TRBV9 and TRBJ1-2, with a weak D call TRBD1 (6 bases). CDR3 coding DNA: TGTGCCAGCAGCGTAGCACAGGCCGTGTCCCCGAAAGGGGACAATGGTGGCTACACCTTC. Its protein is CASSVAQAVSPKGDNGGYTF.